The entry below describes one T cell receptor (beta chain). Its antigen is not known. The data originate from a study of radiotherapy plus CTLA-4 blockade in lung cancer. Whole-study context: Objective responses were documented in roughly 20% of patients, with disease control in about 31%. Overall study results and limits: Early shifts in blood T cell clones, with interferon-beta, reportedly predicted response best.

Each patient with chemo-refractory metastatic non-small-cell lung cancer was treated with focal radiation plus CTLA-4 blockade using ipilimumab. The CDR3 has 17 residues. Per the germline V gene, CDR1 is LGHNA and CDR2 is YNFKEQ. V lost 4 bases and J lost 10; bases outside the gene matches: 15. Here immunoSEQ multiplex PCR was the method, and the copy in TCRdb shows in-frame clones only, minus some. This sample yields roughly 77,000 clones, of which approximately 73% are seen a single time; 8% to 10% belongs to the top ten. The sequenced sample was peripheral blood, obtained from a patient treated with radiotherapy plus ipilimumab. The chain has TRBV4-2 and TRBJ2-1, with 11 bases identical to TRBD2. The sequence was obtained from a human donor with non-small cell lung cancer whose response to radiotherapy plus ipilimumab could not be evaluated. The CDR3 protein is CASSPSGLAETFLEQFF. DNA for the CDR3: TGTGCCAGCAGCCCATCGGGACTAGCGGAAACCTTCCTCGAGCAGTTCTTC.